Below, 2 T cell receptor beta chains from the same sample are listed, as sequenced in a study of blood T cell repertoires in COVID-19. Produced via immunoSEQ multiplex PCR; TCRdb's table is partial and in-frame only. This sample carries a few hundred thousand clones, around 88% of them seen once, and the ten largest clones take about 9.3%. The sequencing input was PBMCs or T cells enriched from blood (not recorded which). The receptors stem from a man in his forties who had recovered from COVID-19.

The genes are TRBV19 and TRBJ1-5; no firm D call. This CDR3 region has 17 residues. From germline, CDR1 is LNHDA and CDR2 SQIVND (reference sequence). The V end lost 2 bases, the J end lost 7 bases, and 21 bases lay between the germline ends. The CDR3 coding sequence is TGTGCCAGTAGTATAAGTGGATTTGGGAAGGGAGACCAGCCCCAGCATTTT. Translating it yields CASSISGFGKGDQPQHF. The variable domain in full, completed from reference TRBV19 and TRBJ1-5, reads DGGITQSPKYLFRKEGQNVTLSCEQNLNHDAMYWYRQDPGQGLRLIYYSQIVNDFQKGDIAEGYSVSREKKESFPLTVTSAQKNPTAFYLCASSISGFGKGDQPQHFGDGTRLSIL.

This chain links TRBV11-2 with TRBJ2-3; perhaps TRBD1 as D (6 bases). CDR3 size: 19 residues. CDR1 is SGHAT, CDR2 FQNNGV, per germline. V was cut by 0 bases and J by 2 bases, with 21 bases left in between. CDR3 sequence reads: CASSLDLGAMGAYTDTQYF. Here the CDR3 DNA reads TGTGCCAGCAGCTTAGATCTAGGGGCCATGGGGGCTTACACAGATACGCAGTATTTT.